The T cell receptor (beta chain) under discussion was sequenced for a study of blood T cell repertoires in COVID-19. Study as a whole: COVID-19 samples, acute and convalescent, were from the United States, Italy and Spain. PBMCs, B-cell-depleted T cells, or T cells provided the cDNA or gDNA that made up the material.

In the original processing: Estimation of nucleated cell counts relied on the amplification of reference gene primers. The table came from immunoSEQ multiplex PCR; TCRdb's copy has only in-frame clones and leaves some out. The V and J calls and the clone size are those of that table, but D and trimming were determined from the DNA. The sample contains about 210,000 clones, approximately 82% of which appear only once. V lost 6 bases, J lost 4 bases, and 11 bases stayed unmatched. The CDR3 is 15 amino acids. Germline V gives CDR1 MNHNY, CDR2 SVGAGI (reference sequence). The sample comprised peripheral blood. This receptor was taken from a man aged 35-49 years who had recovered from COVID-19. The J gene is TRBJ2-5, the V gene TRBV6-6; 7 bases are shared with TRBD2. The CDR3 loop is CASSPGGGGGETQYF. The CDR3 DNA reads TGTGCCAGCAGCCCGGGCGGGGGAGGCGGAGAGACCCAGTACTTC.